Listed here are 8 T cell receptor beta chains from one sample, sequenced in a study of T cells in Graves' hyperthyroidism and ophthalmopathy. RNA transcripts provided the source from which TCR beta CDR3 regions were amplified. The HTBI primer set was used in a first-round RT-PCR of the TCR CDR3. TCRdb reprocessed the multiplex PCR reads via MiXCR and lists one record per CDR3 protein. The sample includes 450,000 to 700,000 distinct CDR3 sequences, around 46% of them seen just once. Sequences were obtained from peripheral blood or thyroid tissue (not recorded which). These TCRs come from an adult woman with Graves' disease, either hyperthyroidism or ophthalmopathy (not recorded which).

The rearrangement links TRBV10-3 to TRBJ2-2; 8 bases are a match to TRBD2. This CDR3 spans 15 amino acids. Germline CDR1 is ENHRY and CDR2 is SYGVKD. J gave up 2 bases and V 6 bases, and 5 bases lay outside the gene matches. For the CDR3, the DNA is TGTGCCATCAGGAAAATAGCGGGAAACACCGGGGAGCTGTTTTTT. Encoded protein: CAIRKIAGNTGELFF.

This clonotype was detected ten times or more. CDR3 residues: CAWSREGVTQYF. The CDR3 DNA follows: TGTGCCTGGAGTCGGGAGGGGGTGACCCAGTACTTC. J is TRBJ2-5 and V is TRBV30; 8 bases are shared with TRBD2. The J segment lost 7 bases and the V segment lost 2 bases, leaving 3 bases of the junction unmatched. This CDR3 has 12 amino acids. Germline CDR1 GTSNPN, CDR2 SVGIG (reference sequence).

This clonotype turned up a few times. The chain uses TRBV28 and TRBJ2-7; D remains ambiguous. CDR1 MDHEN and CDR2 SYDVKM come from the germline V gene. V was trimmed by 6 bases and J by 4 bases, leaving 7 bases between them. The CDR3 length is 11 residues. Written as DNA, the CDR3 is TGTGCCAGCAGGTTTTCATACGAGCAGTACTTC. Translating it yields CASRFSYEQYF.

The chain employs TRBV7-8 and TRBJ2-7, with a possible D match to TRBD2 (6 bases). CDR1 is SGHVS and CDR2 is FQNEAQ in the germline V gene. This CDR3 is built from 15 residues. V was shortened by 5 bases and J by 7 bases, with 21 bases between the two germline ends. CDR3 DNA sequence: TGTGCCAGCAGCCAAACACGGGGGAGACGAGGGGAGCAGTACTTC. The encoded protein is CASSQTRGRRGEQYF.

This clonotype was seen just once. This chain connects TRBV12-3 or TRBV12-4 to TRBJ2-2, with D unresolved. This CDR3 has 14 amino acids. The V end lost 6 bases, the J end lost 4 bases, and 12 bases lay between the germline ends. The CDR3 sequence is CASSLQPSTGELFF. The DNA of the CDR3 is TGTGCCAGCAGCTTGCAGCCGTCCACCGGGGAGCTGTTTTTT.

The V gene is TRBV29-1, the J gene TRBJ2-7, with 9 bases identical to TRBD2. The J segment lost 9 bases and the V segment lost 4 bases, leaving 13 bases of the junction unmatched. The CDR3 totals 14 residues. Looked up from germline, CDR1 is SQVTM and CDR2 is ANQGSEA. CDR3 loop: CSVVASGDLVSQYF. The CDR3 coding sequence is TGCAGCGTTGTGGCTAGCGGGGACCTGGTCTCGCAGTACTTC.

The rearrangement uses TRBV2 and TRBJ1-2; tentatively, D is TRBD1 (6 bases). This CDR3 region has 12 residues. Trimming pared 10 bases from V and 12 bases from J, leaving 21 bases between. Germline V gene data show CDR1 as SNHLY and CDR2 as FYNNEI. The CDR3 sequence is CAIPDRSSGNTF. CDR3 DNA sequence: TGTGCCATCCCGGACAGAAGCTCTGGAAACACCTTC.

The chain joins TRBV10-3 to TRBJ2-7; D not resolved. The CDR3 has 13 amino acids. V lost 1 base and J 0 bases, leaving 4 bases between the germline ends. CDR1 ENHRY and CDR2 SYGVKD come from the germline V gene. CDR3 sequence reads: CAISEWISYEQYF. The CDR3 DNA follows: TGTGCCATCAGTGAGTGGATCTCCTACGAGCAGTACTTC.